This record looks at one T cell receptor (beta chain) sequence and its context. This sample was taken from a study of T cell changes during pregnancy in multiple sclerosis. TCRdb's copy holds only in-frame clones and misses some; the assay was immunoSEQ multiplex PCR. The repertoire has about 68,000 clones, 75% to 95% of them found once; the top ten carry around 1.5%. In germline, CDR1 is SEHNR, CDR2 FQNEAQ (reference sequence). The germline V and J ends were trimmed by 5 bases and 4 bases, with 17 bases remaining between them. CDR3 length: 15 residues. This chain connects TRBV7-9 to TRBJ1-1; D might be TRBD1 (5 bases). The sequenced sample was peripheral blood, obtained in the third trimester of pregnancy. This sequence originates from a female donor with multiple sclerosis, enrolled in a pregnancy study. The CDR3 loop reads CASSTQGFPVTEAFF. The CDR3 nucleotides are TGTGCCAGCAGCACCCAGGGTTTTCCCGTCACTGAAGCTTTCTTT.